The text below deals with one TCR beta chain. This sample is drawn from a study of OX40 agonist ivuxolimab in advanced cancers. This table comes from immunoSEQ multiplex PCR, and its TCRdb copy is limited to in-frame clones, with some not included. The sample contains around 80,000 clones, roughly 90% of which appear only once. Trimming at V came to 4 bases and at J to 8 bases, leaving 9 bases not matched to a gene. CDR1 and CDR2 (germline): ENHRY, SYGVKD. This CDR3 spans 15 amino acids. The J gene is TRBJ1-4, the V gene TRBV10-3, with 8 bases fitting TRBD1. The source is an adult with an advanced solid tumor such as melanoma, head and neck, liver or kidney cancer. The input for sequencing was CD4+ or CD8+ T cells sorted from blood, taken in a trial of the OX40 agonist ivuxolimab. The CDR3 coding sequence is TGTGCCATCAGTGCAACAGGACAGGGCAACGAAAAACTGTTTTTT. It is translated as CAISATGQGNEKLFF.